This is a list of T cell receptor beta chains from one sample in a study of early T cells in non-severe SARS-CoV-2 infection. TCRdb analysed the 5' RACE reads with MiXCR anew, one entry per CDR3 protein. The top ten clones hold 3.5% to 5.5% of a sample with 60,000 to 75,000 distinct CDR3 sequences, roughly 12% of them seen once. Sequenced material: whole blood. Receptor source: an adult who was a healthcare worker with PCR-confirmed SARS-CoV-2 infection or an uninfected control (not recorded which). Each CDR3 is given with its conserved first and last residue. Each record gives: D gene, J gene, clone size, V gene, CDR3 DNA, CDR3 protein. The D gene is left open where the match is weak. Clone size is not always given. Where it is, it says once, few, many or a class for expanded clones.

- | TRBJ2-3 | - | TRBV29-1 | TGCAGCGTTAGATTTGTTTTCGGCACAGATACGCAGTATTTT | CSVRFVFGTDTQYF
TRBD2 | TRBJ2-3 | - | TRBV3-1 | TGTGCCAGCAGCCCCTGGACTAGCGGGGGCCCAGATACGCAGTATTTT | CASSPWTSGGPDTQYF
- | TRBJ2-5 | - | TRBV5-1 | TGCGCCAGCAGCAGAGGGACGGAGCAAGAGACCCAGTACTTC | CASSRGTEQETQYF
- | TRBJ1-6 | few | TRBV6-2/TRBV6-3 | TGTGCCAGCAGTGCGTCGAACCGGGGGTATAATTCACCCCTCCACTTT | CASSASNRGYNSPLHF
- | TRBJ2-1 | few | TRBV4-1 | TGCGCCAGCAGCCAGGGGTCTATCCCCTACAATGAGCAGTTCTTC | CASSQGSIPYNEQFF
TRBD2 | TRBJ2-2 | many | TRBV3-1 | TGTGCCAGCAGCCAAGGAAATTCGGCTAGCGGGATTACCGGGGAGCTGTTTTTT | CASSQGNSASGITGELFF
- | TRBJ1-5 | - | TRBV19 | TGTGCCAGTAGTATAGATCGGGCAGGCAATCAGCCCCAGCATTTT | CASSIDRAGNQPQHF
- | TRBJ2-2 | - | TRBV14 | TGTGCCAGCAGCCAAACAAACGCGAAGACCGGGGAGCTGTTTTTT | CASSQTNAKTGELFF
TRBD1 | TRBJ2-3 | - | TRBV11-1 | TGTGCCAGCAGCTTAGCGGCGGACAGGGGAGATACGCAGTATTTT | CASSLAADRGDTQYF
- | TRBJ2-1 | few | TRBV7-6 | TGTGCCAGCAGCGACCGGGTCAGAAGGAATGAGCAGTTCTTC | CASSDRVRRNEQFF
- | TRBJ1-2 | - | TRBV5-4 | TGTGCCAGCAGCTTGGCGCAGGAGATCATTAACTATGGCTACACCTTC | CASSLAQEIINYGYTF
- | TRBJ2-7 | few | TRBV18 | TGTGCCAGCTCTCAACAGGATTACGAGCAGTACTTC | CASSQQDYEQYF
- | TRBJ2-3 | - | TRBV20-1 | TGCAGTGCTAGACAAAGCCGGGGATCAGATACGCAGTATTTT | CSARQSRGSDTQYF
- | TRBJ2-7 | few | TRBV20-1 | TGCAGTGCTAGACTCGGACTCCCATTCGAGCAGTACTTC | CSARLGLPFEQYF
- | TRBJ2-3 | many | TRBV5-1 | TGCGCCAGCAGCTTCGGTCGCATATACACAGATACGCAGTATTTT | CASSFGRIYTDTQYF
TRBD1 | TRBJ2-4 | few | TRBV30 | TGTGCCTGGAGTACCGGGACAGCGCTAGCCAAAAACATTCAGTACTTC | CAWSTGTALAKNIQYF
- | TRBJ2-3 | - | TRBV4-1 | TGCGCCAGCAGCCAAGATGGGGAGTTCGCAGATACGCAGTATTTT | CASSQDGEFADTQYF
- | TRBJ2-7 | many | TRBV19 | TGTGCCAGCGGTTTTGGGGATTCCTACGAGCAGTACTTC | CASGFGDSYEQYF
- | TRBJ2-3 | - | TRBV7-2 | TGTGCCAGCAGCTTGGGGAGGGACCAGGGGAGAACAGATACGCAGTATTTT | CASSLGRDQGRTDTQYF
- | TRBJ2-5 | few | TRBV14 | TGTGCCAGCGCGGGGCAAGAGACCCAGTACTTC | CASAGQETQYF
TRBD2 | TRBJ2-7 | many | TRBV7-9 | TGTGCCAGCAGCGATACTAGCGGGGAAACCTACGAGCAGTACTTC | CASSDTSGETYEQYF
- | TRBJ2-1 | few | TRBV7-2 | TGTGCCAGCAGCGGGGGCCCCTCTTACAATGAGCAGTTCTTC | CASSGGPSYNEQFF
TRBD1 | TRBJ1-2 | few | TRBV15 | TGTGCCACCAGCAGAGGGTTGGGACAGGGTCACGGCTACACCTTC | CATSRGLGQGHGYTF
TRBD1 | TRBJ1-2 | - | TRBV19 | TGTGCCATTACCTCGGGACAGGCGGCGGGCTACACCTTC | CAITSGQAAGYTF
- | TRBJ1-1 | many | TRBV7-6 | TGTGCCAGCACCCCTTCGTCTCAGGGAGGTGGCACTGAAGCTTTCTTT | CASTPSSQGGGTEAFF